Below are 2 T cell receptor beta chains sequenced from a single sample in a study of CD8 T cells in ankylosing spondylitis. Study-wide results and limits: A TCR beta motif of several highly homologous variants seemed to mark ankylosing spondylitis blood.

TCRdb reprocessed the 5' RACE reads via MiXCR and lists one record per CDR3 protein. The sample yields about 840,000 distinct CDR3 sequences, 12% seen once. Their recognized antigens are unknown. Sequencing was performed on blood, either unsorted or a sorted T cell fraction (not recorded which). The receptor set was obtained from a male donor with ankylosing spondylitis.

There are many counts of this clonotype. The V gene is TRBV10-3, the J gene TRBJ2-7; D might be TRBD1 (5 bases). The CDR3 has 15 amino acids. Trimming took 8 bases from V and 0 from J, leaving 17 bases between them. Germline CDR1 and CDR2: ENHRY and SYGVKD. CDR3 in DNA: TGTGCCATCTCCCCTGGGGCGGCGAGCTCCTACGAGCAGTACTTC. Translated, it gives CAISPGAASSYEQYF.

The chain joins TRBV24-1 to TRBJ2-3; TRBD1 aligns across 11 bases. This CDR3 contains 18 residues. V was clipped by 4 bases and J by 3 bases; unmatched bases: 11. Germline V gene sequence: CDR1 KGHDR, CDR2 SFDVKD. The CDR3 DNA sequence: TGTGCCACCAGTGACCGCGGACAGGGGGCGAGGTATACAGATACGCAGTATTTT. Translated, it gives CATSDRGQGARYTDTQYF.